Below, 9 T cell receptor beta chains from the same sample are listed, as sequenced in a study of T cell changes during pregnancy in multiple sclerosis. The repertoire was sequenced with immunoSEQ multiplex PCR; TCRdb's copy has only in-frame clones and lacks some. Among tens of thousands of clones listed, 85% to 95% were seen once. The source material was CD4+ T cells from peripheral blood mononuclear cells, sampled after pregnancy. These receptors all come from a female donor with multiple sclerosis, enrolled in a pregnancy study.

This clone was seen just once. This rearrangement joins TRBV7-9 to TRBJ1-5, with unresolved D. The CDR3 is 14 residues long. The germline V gene has CDR1 SEHNR and CDR2 FQNEAQ (reference sequence). V was pared by 5 bases and J by 0 bases, with 8 bases between. The CDR3 DNA sequence: TGTGCCAGCAGCCTGCACAATAGCAATCAGCCCCAGCATTTT. Its protein product is CASSLHNSNQPQHF.

The chain carries TRBV19 and TRBJ2-1, with 11 bases aligning to TRBD2. The germline CDR1 and CDR2 sequences are LNHDA and SQIVND (reference sequence). The J segment lost 8 bases and the V segment lost 6 bases, leaving 12 bases of the junction unmatched. The CDR3 is 16 residues long. The CDR3 DNA is TGTGCCAGTAGCAGGGGGTCTAGCGGGGGGTTATATGAGCAGTTCTTC. Translating gives CASSRGSSGGLYEQFF.

V usage is TRBV28 and J usage is TRBJ2-7; 7 nucleotides align to TRBD1. Germline V gene lookup returns CDR1 MDHEN and CDR2 SYDVKM. The CDR3 sequence is 15 residues long. V dropped 4 bases and J dropped 0; count of bases not matched to a gene: 6. This CDR3 reads CASSSGQDNSYEQYF. The CDR3 DNA reads TGTGCCAGCAGTTCCGGACAGGATAACTCCTACGAGCAGTACTTC.

The rearrangement joins TRBV6-5 to TRBJ1-2; no firm D call. The germline CDR1 and CDR2 sequences are MNHEY and SVGAGI. The V and J ends lost 7 bases and 4 bases respectively, with 13 bases between them. CDR3 size: 13 residues. As DNA, the CDR3 is TGTGCCAGCACCCGGCACAGTACCTATGGCTACACCTTC. Encoded protein: CASTRHSTYGYTF.

The rearrangement links TRBV19 to TRBJ2-7, with 7 bases aligning to TRBD1. This CDR3 is built from 15 residues. The germline V gene encodes CDR1 LNHDA and CDR2 SQIVND (reference sequence). V was pared by 1 base and J by 2 bases, with 5 bases of the junction left unmatched. CDR3 sequence: CASSIGSGGTYEQYF. DNA for the CDR3: TGTGCCAGTAGTATAGGTTCAGGGGGAACCTACGAGCAGTACTTC.

J is TRBJ1-1 and V is TRBV30; a possible D gene is TRBD1 (6 bases). This CDR3 has 12 amino acids. Trimming took off 1 base at V and 5 bases at J, with 8 bases between the two ends. Germline loops: CDR1 GTSNPN, CDR2 SVGIG (reference sequence). CDR3 coding DNA: TGTGCCTGGAGTGCCCAGGGGACTGAAGCTTTCTTT. This gives the protein CAWSAQGTEAFF.

The CDR3 spells CASRVGGTGDEKLFF. The DNA for the CDR3 is TGTGCCAGCAGGGTCGGTGGGACAGGGGATGAAAAACTGTTTTTT. This chain joins TRBV7-2 and TRBJ1-4; 10 positions agree with TRBD1. Germline V gene data show CDR1 as SGHTA and CDR2 as FQGNSA. After removal of 6 bases from V and 6 bases from J, the junction contained 7 bases not matched to a gene. The CDR3 is made up of 15 amino acids.

The chain links TRBV7-2 to TRBJ1-1, with 7 bases that match TRBD1. The V gene end was trimmed by 5 bases and the J gene end by 11 bases; junction bases not matched to a gene: 8. Germline loops: CDR1 SGHTA, CDR2 FQGNSA. This CDR3 region has 12 residues. DNA for the CDR3: TGTGCCAGCAGCACCTCGACAGGGATGGCTTTCTTT. This codes for CASSTSTGMAFF.

The gene calls are TRBV10-1 and TRBJ2-1; 13 bases are shared with TRBD2. V was pared by 5 bases and J by 3 bases, with 1 base of the junction left unmatched. Germline V gene data show CDR1 as WNHNN and CDR2 as SYGVQD (reference sequence). The CDR3 runs to 15 residues. The CDR3 region has the DNA TGCGCCAGCAGTAGGACTAGCGGGAGCTACAATGAGCAGTTCTTC. This translates into CASSRTSGSYNEQFF.